The 20 T cell receptor beta chains in this list originate from one sample, sequenced in a study of molecular identifiers for immune sequencing clone quantification. TCRdb re-called the PCR reads through MiXCR, storing one row per CDR3 protein. The sample includes some 100,000 distinct CDR3 sequences, under 20% seen only once; the top ten take around 0.91%. The sample comprised naive CD8+ T cells from blood, with Jurkat cell RNA spiked in. Subset reported: FACS-sorted CD8+CD4-CCR7+CD45RA+ naive T cells. The source of these receptors is a human donor in good health. Some libraries in this study had Jurkat cell RNA spiked in.

This clonotype came up many times. The chain joins TRBV29-1 to TRBJ1-1; no clear D gene. Deletions cut 0 bases from V and 1 base from J, with 12 bases between. The CDR3 sequence is 15 residues long. Germline V CDR1 and CDR2: SQVTM, ANQGSEA. The CDR3 loop reads CSVEDLASTNTEAFF. CDR3 sequence (DNA): TGCAGCGTTGAAGATTTGGCCAGCACGAACACTGAAGCTTTCTTT.

This clonotype was counted ten times or more. V and J are TRBV30 and TRBJ2-1; TRBD1 matches at 7 bases. The CDR3 is 15 residues long. V lost 5 bases, J lost 9 bases, and 16 bases stayed unmatched. Looked up from germline, CDR1 is GTSNPN and CDR2 is SVGIG (reference sequence). CDR3 in amino acids: CAWSRGGRGFAEQFF. DNA of the CDR3: TGTGCCTGGTCGAGAGGCGGCAGGGGGTTTGCTGAGCAGTTCTTC.

This clonotype was seen at least ten times. The CDR3 sequence is CASSSANQPQHF. CDR3 coding DNA: TGTGCCAGCAGCTCTGCAAATCAGCCCCAGCATTTT. V usage is TRBV7-9 and J usage is TRBJ1-5; D call uncertain. Germline CDR1 reads SEHNR; CDR2 reads FQNEAQ (reference sequence). The CDR3 runs 12 residues. Trimming removed 4 bases at V and 4 bases at J, with 5 bases between. The full variable domain, rest sourced from reference TRBV7-9 and TRBJ1-5, is DTGVSQNPRHKITKRGQNVTFRCDPISEHNRLYWYRQTLGQGPEFLTYFQNEAQLEKSRLLSDRFSAERPKGSFSTLEIQRTEQGDSAMYLCASSSANQPQHFGDGTRLSIL.

This clonotype came up many times. The J gene is TRBJ2-7, the V gene TRBV20-1; 10 bases align to TRBD2. The CDR3 extends over 13 amino acids. The germline gives CDR1 DFQATT, CDR2 SNEGSKA (reference sequence). V shed 8 bases and J 0 bases; nucleotides not matched to a gene: 4. CDR3 DNA sequence: TGCAGTTCCCTAGCGGGAGCCTCCTACGAGCAGTACTTC. It codes for CSSLAGASYEQYF.

This clonotype showed up just once. One base away lies a much larger clone, so this may be a sequencing read error. The chain carries TRBV20-1 and TRBJ2-7; D unresolved. The length of the CDR3 is 15 residues. Germline loops: CDR1 DFQATT, CDR2 SNEGSKA (reference sequence). CDR3 region: CSARVPAMGTYGQYF. The DNA for the CDR3 is TGCAGTGCTAGGGTCCCAGCCATGGGTACCTACGGGCAGTACTTC.

About this clonotype itself: Being one base from a much bigger clone, this may be a read error. This chain joins TRBV5-1 and TRBJ2-2; the D gene is possibly TRBD1 (6 bases). This CDR3 is 15 amino acids long. Trimming pared 0 bases from V and 6 bases from J, leaving 12 bases between. Germline V gene sequence: CDR1 SGHRS, CDR2 YFSETQ. The CDR3 region is CASSLVTGTAGELFF. CDR3 DNA: TGCGCCAGCAGCTTGGTCACAGGGACCGCCGGGGAGCTGTTTTTT.

Turning to this clonotype: A much larger clone lies one base from this, so it may be a read error. The conserved phenylalanine or tryptophan is not found at the CDR3 terminus, so this likely reflects a read error. The gene calls are TRBV6-5 and TRBJ2-5; a possible D gene is TRBD1 (6 bases). The CDR3 is 14 residues long. The germline V gene encodes CDR1 MNHEY and CDR2 SVGAGI. V was trimmed by 6 bases and J by 4 bases, leaving 15 bases between them. CDR3 nucleotide sequence: TGTGCCAGCAGAAGGGACATTGGTCCAGAGACCCAGTACCTC. Translation gives CASRRDIGPETQYL.

This clonotype was seen many times. The chain carries TRBV5-8 and TRBJ2-3, with D unresolved. The CDR3 has 8 amino acids. Trimming left V 3 bases short and J 13 bases short, with 3 bases between. Germline V gene sequence: CDR1 SGHTS, CDR2 YDEGEE. CDR3 amino acids: CASSSKYF. CDR3 nucleotide sequence: TGTGCCAGCAGCTCAAAGTATTTT.

This clonotype was observed many times. The V and J genes are TRBV13 and TRBJ1-3; D ambiguous. The CDR3 consists of 14 residues. Germline V CDR1 and CDR2: PRHDT, FYEKMQ (reference sequence). The V end lost 8 bases, the J end lost 0 bases, and 11 bases lay between the germline ends. The CDR3 reads CASAWALSGNTIYF. The CDR3 DNA reads as TGTGCCAGCGCCTGGGCCCTCTCTGGAAACACCATATATTTT.

This clonotype has ten or more counts. The genes are TRBV6-2 or TRBV6-3 and TRBJ2-2; 7 bases agree with TRBD1. Germline values: CDR1 MNHEY, CDR2 SVGEGT. With 5 bases clipped from V and 2 bases from J, the junction kept 5 bases outside the gene matches. CDR3 size: 15 residues. CDR3 nucleotides: TGTGCCAGCAGTCGCCGGGACAGAAACACCGGGGAGCTGTTTTTT. It translates to CASSRRDRNTGELFF.

This clonotype was detected only a few times. This chain connects TRBV10-1 to TRBJ2-3; D is unclear. V was pared by 3 bases and J by 1 base, with 17 bases between. The CDR3 covers 17 residues. CDR1 WNHNN and CDR2 SYGVQD come from the germline V gene (reference sequence). CDR3 nucleotides: TGCGCCAGCAGTGATTTATCAGGAGTATCCCGCACAGATACGCAGTATTTT. It encodes CASSDLSGVSRTDTQYF.

This clonotype was found many times. The chain uses TRBV27 and TRBJ2-7; 13 positions match TRBD2. Germline V gene sequence: CDR1 MNHEY, CDR2 SMNVEV (reference sequence). The CDR3 runs 15 residues. The junction had 4 bases not matched to a gene; V was cut back by 4 bases and J by 4 bases. Here the CDR3 DNA reads TGTGCCAGCAGTTGGACTAGCGGGAGCTTGTACGAGCAGTACTTC. Its translation is CASSWTSGSLYEQYF.

This clonotype was seen at least ten times. The rearrangement joins TRBV28 to TRBJ2-3, with D possibly being TRBD2 (5 bases). Trimming took off 5 bases at V and 3 bases at J, with 18 bases between the two ends. CDR3 length equals 16 residues. Germline V gives CDR1 MDHEN, CDR2 SYDVKM. CDR3 nucleotides: TGTGCCAGCAGTCCCCTAGGAGAGACGGGGACAGATACGCAGTATTTT. Translating it yields CASSPLGETGTDTQYF.

A note on this clonotype: A much larger clone differs by one base, so this may be a read error. The CDR3 spells CASSPWGYAEAFF. CDR3 sequence (DNA): TGTGCCAGTAGTCCCTGGGGGTACGCTGAAGCTTTCTTT. The chain links TRBV19 to TRBJ1-1; D is perhaps TRBD1 (5 bases). V was pared by 5 bases and J by 6 bases, with 13 bases between. The CDR3 is made up of 13 amino acids. Germline CDR1 LNHDA, CDR2 SQIVND (reference sequence).

This clonotype has ten or more counts. The chain is built from TRBV7-6 and TRBJ2-3; D is unclear. Germline V gene lookup returns CDR1 SGHVS and CDR2 FNYEAQ. This CDR3 comprises 15 residues. Between the trimmed V and J ends, which lost 2 bases and 4 bases, there was a span of 13 bases. The CDR3 bases are TGTGCCAGCAGCTTAACGTACACTAACTCAGATACGCAGTATTTT. Translated: CASSLTYTNSDTQYF.

This clonotype was found many times. The V and J genes are TRBV7-9 and TRBJ1-1; TRBD1 is a possible D gene (6 bases). The V and J ends lost 4 bases and 6 bases respectively, with 18 bases between them. Germline CDR1 reads SEHNR; CDR2 reads FQNEAQ (reference sequence). CDR3 length equals 15 residues. CDR3 sequence reads: CASSWKGGESAEAFF. The CDR3 region has the DNA TGTGCCAGCAGCTGGAAGGGGGGTGAGAGCGCTGAAGCTTTCTTT.

For this clonotype: A much more abundant neighbour one base away suggests this may be a read error. This CDR3 is missing its conserved last phenylalanine or tryptophan, likely due to a read error. This chain links TRBV12-3 or TRBV12-4 with TRBJ2-1; no clear D gene. The CDR3 sequence is 13 residues long. V dropped 7 bases and J dropped 10 bases, with 17 bases sitting between them. CDR3 in amino acids: CASNSPLYIEQFL. CDR3 DNA sequence: TGTGCCAGCAACAGCCCCCTATATATAGAGCAGTTCCTC.

Worth noting for this clonotype: This clone may be a read error of a much larger clone one base away. The chain has TRBV14 and TRBJ2-3; no reliable D call. CDR3 size: 13 residues. Germline CDR1 is SGHDN and CDR2 is FVKESK. V lost 8 bases, J lost 6 bases, and 15 bases lay in between. DNA for the CDR3: TGTGCCAGCGGCCCTCCCGCACCGGATACGCAGTATTTT. Amino acids: CASGPPAPDTQYF.

This clonotype was found many times. This chain uses TRBV30 with TRBJ2-7; D is undetermined. In germline, CDR1 is GTSNPN, CDR2 SVGIG (reference sequence). There are 12 residues in the CDR3. V was trimmed by 1 base and J by 7 bases, leaving 11 bases between them. CDR3 DNA: TGTGCCTGGAGTGAAAATTCTCGGGAGCAGTACTTC. The encoded protein is CAWSENSREQYF.

This clonotype came up many times. The V gene is TRBV7-9, the J gene TRBJ1-2, with no clear D. The germline CDR1 and CDR2 sequences are SEHNR and FQNEAQ (reference sequence). CDR3 length: 14 residues. The V and J ends lost 4 bases and 3 bases respectively, with 12 bases between them. The CDR3 loop is CASSSIQADYGYTF. Written as DNA, the CDR3 is TGTGCCAGCAGCTCGATCCAAGCTGACTATGGCTACACCTTC.